This T cell receptor beta chain was documented in a study of cytomegalovirus exposure and HLA in healthy donors (dated by TCRdb to 2016 to 2017). Describing the broader study: An earlier analysis of approximately 590 of the donors reported 250 to 300 Gb of sequence data and 120 million or so unique TCR beta sequences from 150 million to 200 million T cells. About 300 gigabases of sequencing data and roughly 81 million unique TCR sequences made up an early release that covered 500 to 650 HLA-typed donors. Among the roughly 400 genotyped donors, roughly 80% belonged to the genetic ancestry cluster associated with self-reported Caucasian donors. The aim of the study was to test whether cataloging public T cell receptors could identify signatures of past pathogen exposure. The study used immunosequencing to profile the T cell repertoires of several hundred subjects and linked those repertoires to cytomegalovirus serostatus. A separate validation cohort of roughly 110 different subjects was used in addition to the approximately 700-subject first cohort. High-throughput TCR immunosequencing, statistical association of individual TCRs with disease status, and machine learning were combined to predict cytomegalovirus infection status. To study patterns of TCR occurrence, a later analysis re-analyzed previously published TCR beta repertoires from 500 to 850 donors and added high-resolution HLA genotyping. Rather than using new phenotypic data, the later analysis identified candidate immune exposures from TCR beta sequences and from how often those sequences occurred across donors. An earlier analysis of several hundred of the donors used high-throughput TCR beta sequencing to judge whether each TCR beta V gene segment behaved as functional or pseudogenic. Donor age, sex, ethnicity and CMV serostatus were compiled together with the repertoire data. In a later genetic analysis, genome-wide SNP genotypes for about 65% of the 666 donors were used, and that subset was treated as a discovery cohort. All discovery cohort repertoires had been generated on a single sequencing platform. Both class I and class II loci were covered by HLA typing, at four-digit resolution. The number of donors typed differed by locus, with about 620-630 for A, B, C, DRB1 and DQB1, roughly 520 for DQA1, over 600 for DPA1, and approximately 470 for DPB1. About five DR-DQ haplotypes were handled as single units for association and clustering, since linkage in the cohort was strong. Across 300 to 500 genotyped donors of the cohort, an average of roughly 230,000 unique TCR beta nucleotide sequences per donor were sequenced, and approximately 17% of those sequences were non-productive. The full study reports these points: Linkage disequilibrium might explain the correlated functional status among segregating V segments, but an unknown experimental factor could not be ruled out. The earlier analysis of fewer than 750 of the donors excluded 15 to 20 rarely observed V segments, including chromosome 9 orphons, because counts were too low. The classifier was reported to diagnose cytomegalovirus status with high specificity and sensitivity in both the original and validation cohorts. In the study, about 150 TCR beta chains were listed as associated with cytomegalovirus. Presence/absence analyses assumed roughly uniform sequencing depth across donors, an assumption that may not hold. According to a later genetic analysis, donors in an Asian-associated ancestry cluster had fewer N-insertions in productive TCRs than the approximately 670-donor mean. Three of the identified cytomegalovirus-associated TCR beta chains were confirmed in vitro to be specific for cytomegalovirus antigens. According to the authors, the approach could potentially be generalized to other disease states and immunological phenotypes. Assigning TCR associations to individual alleles was difficult when HLA alleles, especially DR and DQ, strongly co-occurred. According to a later analysis, TCR association rates differed among HLA loci, with DRB1 alleles showing the most associated TCRs and HLA-C alleles showing the fewest. Specific HLA alleles were associated with 15,000 to 20,000 TCR beta sequences at a false discovery rate of 0.05 in a later analysis. Because some donors lacked HLA typing at each locus, the association tests relied only on the typed subset. A group of highly shared sequence variants was considered likely to be a technical artifact of the sequencing pipeline. Most CMV-associated TCR beta chains appeared to be HLA-restricted in a later analysis, and the HLA associations seemed to be driven largely by CMV exposure. The cohort was sequenced for TCR beta chains only, and without alpha or paired-chain data the features that could be detected were limited. An earlier analysis of 450 to 750 of the donors showed that most TCR beta V segments appeared in productive rearrangements either about 87% or about 30% of the time, which broadly matched IMGT annotations. The 87-base-pair reads could not distinguish some IMGT-functional V segments, including TRBV6-2 and TRBV6-3, so those segments were excluded. CMV serostatus was the only immune exposure information available for the cohort. While some public TCRs were present in many individuals, most TCR sequences turned up only very rarely across donors. In a later analysis, several top co-occurrence clusters were reported to appear linked to parvovirus B19, influenza, CMV and Epstein-Barr virus. A further reported finding was that TCR beta sequences accurately predicted the HLA-A and HLA-B alleles for most subjects in the first cohort. Compared with equally common non-associated chains, HLA-associated TCR beta chains in a later analysis were more clonally expanded and had lower generation probabilities. A later genetic analysis associated a missense DCLRE1C variant with V-gene and J-gene trimming of TCR beta chains, and an independent cohort replicated the association.

The CDR3 goes from the cysteine to the phenylalanine over 15 residues. Left in the record is the CDR3 DNA by itself, 45 bases read in frame from the first base. CDR1 SGHVS and CDR2 FNYEAQ were looked up in the germline V gene. V loses 5 bases of germline sequence and J loses 4 bases, and the interval between the two ends is 15 bases. As regards this clone: The antigen it binds to is not known. No much larger clonotype is one base removed from it; base qualities were not supplied.

The library came from the immunoSEQ multiplex PCR assay. For the multiplex PCR, a mixture combining 60 forward primers for TCR Vbeta segments and 13 reverse primers for TCR Jbeta segments was used. A multiplex PCR assay on genomic DNA amplified the CDR3 region of rearranged TCR beta genes. Amplified TCR beta libraries were sequenced as 87-base-pair reads on the Illumina HiSeq System. The original methods were these. In a later analysis, around 80 million unique TCR beta chains were counted across the approximately 640 repertoires, and some 10 million of these chains were shared by at least two donors. Raw reads were error-corrected and collapsed into unique sequences by a nearest-neighbor algorithm in which closely related sequences were merged to remove PCR and sequencing errors. V, D and J gene segments were assigned by aligning CDR3 sequences to IMGT reference sequences. For a sequence to be retained, a match of at least six nucleotides to both a V gene segment and a J gene segment was required. A rearrangement was called productive if the CDR3 had no stop codons and remained in frame with V and J, and every other rearrangement was called non-productive. CDR3 was defined by IMGT convention, running from the second conserved V-encoded cysteine to the conserved J-encoded phenylalanine. The earlier analysis of about 640 of the donors excluded any sequence lacking an unambiguous match to a single V gene segment. In an earlier analysis of 500 to 750 of the donors, V segments were called functional above 56.7% productive rearrangements and were called segregating when the between-donor standard deviation exceeded 5%. A statistical classification framework was built for diagnosing cytomegalovirus status from the catalog of TCR beta chain sequences. In a later analysis, V and J genes were assigned by comparing TCR nucleotide sequences against IMGT/GENE-DB human TR gene sequences. In a later analysis, CDR3 sequences and most-parsimonious VDJ recombination scenarios were assigned using the TCRdist pipeline. In a later analysis, each TCR beta chain was defined by its CDR3 amino acid sequence together with its V-gene family, and reads lacking a unique V-gene family were excluded. To address suspected cross-contamination and a sequencing artifact, a later analysis removed 592 highly shared, low-generation-probability nucleotide sequences. In a later analysis, a clonal expansion index for each public chain was calculated from normalized within-repertoire ranks of inferred template counts. In a later analysis, generation probabilities were computed using a VDJ recombination model fitted to out-of-frame rearrangements, and the results were checked against IGoR. In a later analysis, hypergeometric tests were used to score TCR-TCR, TCR-HLA and TCR-CMV co-occurrence, with a repertoire-size bias correction applied to TCR pairs. To estimate false discovery rates, a later analysis permuted the HLA or CMV assignments 20 times. In a later analysis, co-occurring TCRs were grouped using DBSCAN, and TCRdist sequence similarity was added for clustering within HLA-allele-positive subsets. Repertoires with fewer than 30,000 or more than 120,000 public chains were left out of co-occurrence clustering, as were a handful of repertoires with anomalous nucleotide sharing. Drawn from immuneACCESS, this table holds only the in-frame rearrangements with V and J called that TCRdb kept. Clones are partly lost; checked studies trace under half to an unresolved V gene and leave the rest unexplained. V, J and clone size are those of that table, while D and trimming were read from the DNA. Here the sample has roughly 180,000 clones; approximately 88% occur a single time. 0.95% to 1.5% of the sample is in the top ten clones.

The cohort was made up of roughly 670 healthy bone marrow donors. At the time of sampling, every cohort member was nominally healthy, though immune exposures that went unrecorded were likely present. The donor was CMV seronegative and was included in the group of a few hundred seronegative cohort members. Every donor gave a peripheral blood sample, and the peripheral blood mononuclear cells from that sample were used for TCR beta sequencing. Genomic DNA extraction from the blood cell samples was performed with the Qiagen DNeasy Blood Extraction Kit. The chain was built from TRBV7-6 and TRBJ1-5; TRBD1 might be the D gene, on 6 matching bases. The receptor was derived from a boy between 2 and 10 years old in good health and CMV-seronegative. Sequenced material: PBMCs. The CDR3 region reads CASSRGTKLNQPQHF. The sequenced DNA is TGTGCCAGCAGCAGAGGGACAAAGCTAAATCAGCCCCAGCATTTT.